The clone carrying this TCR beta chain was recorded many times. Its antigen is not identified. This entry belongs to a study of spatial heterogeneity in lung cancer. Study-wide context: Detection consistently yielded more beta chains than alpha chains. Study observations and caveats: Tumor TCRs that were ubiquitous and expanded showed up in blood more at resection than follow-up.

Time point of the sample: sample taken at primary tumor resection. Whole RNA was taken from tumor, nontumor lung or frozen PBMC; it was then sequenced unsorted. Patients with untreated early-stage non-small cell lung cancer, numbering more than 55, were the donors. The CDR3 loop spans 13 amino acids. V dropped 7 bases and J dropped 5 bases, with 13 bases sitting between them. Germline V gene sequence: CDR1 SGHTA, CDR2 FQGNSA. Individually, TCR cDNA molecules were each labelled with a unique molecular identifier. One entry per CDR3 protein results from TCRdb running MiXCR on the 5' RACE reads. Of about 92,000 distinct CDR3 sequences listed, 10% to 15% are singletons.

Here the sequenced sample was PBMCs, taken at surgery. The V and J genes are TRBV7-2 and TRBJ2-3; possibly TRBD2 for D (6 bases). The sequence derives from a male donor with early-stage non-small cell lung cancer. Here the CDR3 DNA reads TGTGCCAGCACTCCAGAGCGGGTAGATACGCAGTATTTT. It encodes CASTPERVDTQYF.